The rows below give T cell receptor beta chains drawn from one sample of a study of blood T cell repertoires in COVID-19. The table came from immunoSEQ multiplex PCR; TCRdb's copy has only in-frame clones and leaves some out. This table has approximately 58,000 clones, around nine tenths appearing once. Sequenced: peripheral blood. The source is a woman aged 80 or older with active COVID-19. CDR3s include the opening cysteine and the closing phenylalanine or tryptophan. The D gene is left open where the match is weak. Size tells how often a clone was seen (once, few, many) or the class of an expanded clone, and some rows leave it out.

j_call,v_call,d_call,clone_size,cdr3_nt,cdr3_aa
TRBJ1-2,TRBV4-1,-,-,TGCGCCAGCAGCCAACCAGGCGGGGCTAACTATGGCTACACCTTC,CASSQPGGANYGYTF
TRBJ2-1,TRBV12-3/TRBV12-4,TRBD2,-,TGTGCCAGCAGTTCGGGACTAGGCAATGAGCAGTTCTTC,CASSSGLGNEQFF
TRBJ2-5,TRBV28,-,-,TGTGCCAGCACCACTTGGGAGGGGGGGGAGACCCAGTACTTC,CASTTWEGGETQYF
TRBJ2-1,TRBV2,TRBD2,-,TGTGCGTCTGCGGGGGGGCTCGACAACAATGAGCAGTTCTTC,CASAGGLDNNEQFF
TRBJ2-3,TRBV27,-,-,TGTGCCAGCAGTTTACTCGGGTATTTCGGTCCCGCGCACGTAAGCACAGATACGCAGTATTTT,CASSLLGYFGPAHVSTDTQYF
TRBJ2-1,TRBV11-3,TRBD2,-,TGTGCCAGCAGCTTAGATGGGAGCGGGAGGAGGTCCTACAATGAGCAGTTCTTC,CASSLDGSGRRSYNEQFF
TRBJ1-2,TRBV6-6,TRBD1,few,TGTGCCAGCAGTCCCGGGACAGGCTCTGGCTACACCTTC,CASSPGTGSGYTF
TRBJ1-5,TRBV19,TRBD1,-,TGTGCCAGTAGTAGACCATGGCAGGGGGTCGGGCAGCCCCAGCATTTT,CASSRPWQGVGQPQHF
TRBJ2-7,TRBV18,TRBD2,-,TGTGCCAGCTCACCACCTGGGGGGGGCTACGAGCAGTACTTC,CASSPPGGGYEQYF
TRBJ1-1,TRBV7-9,-,-,TGTGCCAGCAGCCCTTACCAGGGGACGGTTATGAACACTGAAGCTTTCTTT,CASSPYQGTVMNTEAFF
TRBJ2-3,TRBV5-4,-,-,TGTGCCAGCAGCTTGCGTTTCGCAGATACGCAGTATTTT,CASSLRFADTQYF
TRBJ2-3,TRBV9,-,-,TGTGCCAGCAGCGTAGATCCAGGCAGCACAGATACGCAGTATTTT,CASSVDPGSTDTQYF
TRBJ2-2,TRBV3-1/TRBV3-2,-,-,TGTGCCAGCAGCCCGACGCGGGGGCTCACCGGGGAGCTGTTTTTT,CASSPTRGLTGELFF
TRBJ1-3,TRBV30,-,-,TGTGCCTGGAGCGACCTTGGGGGCCTTACTCTTCGTCCAAAGAACACCATATATTTT,CAWSDLGGLTLRPKNTIYF
TRBJ2-7,TRBV7-9,TRBD1,-,TGTGCCAGCAGCTTAGTCGGGACAGGGGTGCCCGAGCAGTACTTC,CASSLVGTGVPEQYF
TRBJ2-3,TRBV7-6,-,-,TGTGCCAGCAGCTTGAGCTCAGGCGCAGCCGATACGCAGTATTTT,CASSLSSGAADTQYF
TRBJ2-2,TRBV25-1,TRBD1,-,TGTGCCAGCAGTGCACAGGGGGACAGCGAATGGGTGTTTTTT,CASSAQGDSEWVFF
TRBJ2-3,TRBV11-2,TRBD2,-,TGTGCCAGCAGACGGGGACCGTCGGCGACTAGCGGCGCAGATACGCAGTATTTT,CASRRGPSATSGADTQYF
TRBJ1-4,TRBV30,-,-,TGTGCCTGGGGGTCATATGAAAAACTGTTTTTT,CAWGSYEKLFF
TRBJ2-7,TRBV6-4,-,once,TGTGCCAGTGTACGACAGTCCTACGAGCAGTACTTC,CASVRQSYEQYF
TRBJ2-5,TRBV2,-,-,TGTGCCAGCAGCAAAGAGACCCAGTACTTC,CASSKETQYF
TRBJ1-2,TRBV2,-,once,TGTGCCAGCAGCCAGACTACAGGGCCTAGTGGCTACACCTTC,CASSQTTGPSGYTF
TRBJ1-5,TRBV24-1,-,-,TGTGCCACCAGTGGCCAGGGTTGGAATCAGCCCCAGCATTTT,CATSGQGWNQPQHF
TRBJ2-3,TRBV19,TRBD1,-,TGTGCCAGTAGTGTAAACAGGGGGCGCCTCGCAGATACGCAGTATTTT,CASSVNRGRLADTQYF
TRBJ2-2,TRBV6-4,TRBD1,-,TGTGCCAGCAGTGCTCTCAGGGGGTCCGGGGAGCTGTTTTTT,CASSALRGSGELFF
TRBJ2-2,TRBV7-9,-,-,TGTGCCAGCAGCTTCAGGGGTAGGAACGGGGAGCTGTTTTTT,CASSFRGRNGELFF
TRBJ2-5,TRBV5-1,TRBD2,-,TGCGCCAGCAGCTTCGGGGGGGACCAAGAGACCCAGTACTTC,CASSFGGDQETQYF
TRBJ2-5,TRBV5-4,TRBD2,-,TGTGCCAGCAGCATTAGCGGGCATGAGACCCAGTACTTC,CASSISGHETQYF
TRBJ2-3,TRBV28,TRBD2,-,TGTGCCAGCACGGGACTAGCGGGGGCAGATACGCAGTATTTT,CASTGLAGADTQYF
TRBJ2-3,TRBV5-4,-,-,TGTGCCAGCAGCTTGGGAAGCGGAACTAGCACAGATACGCAGTATTTT,CASSLGSGTSTDTQYF
TRBJ1-5,TRBV11-3,-,-,TGTGCCAGCAGCTTAGTACAGCCCAATCAGCCCCAGCATTTT,CASSLVQPNQPQHF
TRBJ1-2,TRBV5-1,-,-,TGCGCCAGCAGCTTGCTGACAGCAAACTATGGCTACACCTTC,CASSLLTANYGYTF
TRBJ1-5,TRBV28,TRBD1,-,TGTGCCAGCAGGGACAGGGAGCCTTATAGCAATCAGCCCCAGCATTTT,CASRDREPYSNQPQHF
TRBJ2-1,TRBV28,TRBD2,-,TGTGCCAGCAGTCCCCCCCAGCTAGCGGGGGGCCCCAATGAGCAGTTCTTC,CASSPPQLAGGPNEQFF
TRBJ1-6,TRBV27,TRBD1,once,TGTGCCAGCAGTTGGGACAGTCCTCGGGTAAGTTCACCCCTCCACTTT,CASSWDSPRVSSPLHF
TRBJ2-5,TRBV5-1,TRBD2,-,TGCGCCAGCGCCCCCGGGGTAGCGGGGGAGACCCAGTACTTC,CASAPGVAGETQYF
TRBJ1-5,TRBV19,TRBD1,-,TGTGCCAGTAGGGGGACAGGGAAAGGTCAGCCCCAGCATTTT,CASRGTGKGQPQHF
TRBJ2-2,TRBV18,TRBD2,-,TGTGCCAGCTCACCCGGGACTAGCGTAAACACCGGGGAGCTGTTTTTT,CASSPGTSVNTGELFF
TRBJ2-3,TRBV7-9,TRBD1,once,TGTGCCAGCAGCTCCTCAGGGGGCAGCACAGATACGCAGTATTTT,CASSSSGGSTDTQYF
TRBJ1-2,TRBV2,-,-,TGTGCCAGCAGTGAGAGCTTAAAAGGGGCCTATGGCTACACCTTC,CASSESLKGAYGYTF
TRBJ2-3,TRBV5-1,TRBD2,-,TGCGCCAGCAGCTTGATAGCGGGGGGGCATAATACGCAGTATTTT,CASSLIAGGHNTQYF
TRBJ2-3,TRBV5-1,TRBD2,-,TGCGCCAGCAGCGGTGGACTAGCTGGCACAGATACGCAGTATTTT,CASSGGLAGTDTQYF
TRBJ2-7,TRBV9,-,-,TGTGCCAGCAGCGCCCAGCGGACCCCCTACGAGCAGTACTTC,CASSAQRTPYEQYF
TRBJ2-6,TRBV5-1,TRBD1,-,TGCGCCAGCAGCGCCAGACAGGGGGTACTCTCTGGGGCCAACGTCCTGACTTTC,CASSARQGVLSGANVLTF
TRBJ2-3,TRBV28,TRBD1,-,TGTGCCAGCAGTTCCTCACGGACAGGGAGCACAGATACGCAGTATTTT,CASSSSRTGSTDTQYF